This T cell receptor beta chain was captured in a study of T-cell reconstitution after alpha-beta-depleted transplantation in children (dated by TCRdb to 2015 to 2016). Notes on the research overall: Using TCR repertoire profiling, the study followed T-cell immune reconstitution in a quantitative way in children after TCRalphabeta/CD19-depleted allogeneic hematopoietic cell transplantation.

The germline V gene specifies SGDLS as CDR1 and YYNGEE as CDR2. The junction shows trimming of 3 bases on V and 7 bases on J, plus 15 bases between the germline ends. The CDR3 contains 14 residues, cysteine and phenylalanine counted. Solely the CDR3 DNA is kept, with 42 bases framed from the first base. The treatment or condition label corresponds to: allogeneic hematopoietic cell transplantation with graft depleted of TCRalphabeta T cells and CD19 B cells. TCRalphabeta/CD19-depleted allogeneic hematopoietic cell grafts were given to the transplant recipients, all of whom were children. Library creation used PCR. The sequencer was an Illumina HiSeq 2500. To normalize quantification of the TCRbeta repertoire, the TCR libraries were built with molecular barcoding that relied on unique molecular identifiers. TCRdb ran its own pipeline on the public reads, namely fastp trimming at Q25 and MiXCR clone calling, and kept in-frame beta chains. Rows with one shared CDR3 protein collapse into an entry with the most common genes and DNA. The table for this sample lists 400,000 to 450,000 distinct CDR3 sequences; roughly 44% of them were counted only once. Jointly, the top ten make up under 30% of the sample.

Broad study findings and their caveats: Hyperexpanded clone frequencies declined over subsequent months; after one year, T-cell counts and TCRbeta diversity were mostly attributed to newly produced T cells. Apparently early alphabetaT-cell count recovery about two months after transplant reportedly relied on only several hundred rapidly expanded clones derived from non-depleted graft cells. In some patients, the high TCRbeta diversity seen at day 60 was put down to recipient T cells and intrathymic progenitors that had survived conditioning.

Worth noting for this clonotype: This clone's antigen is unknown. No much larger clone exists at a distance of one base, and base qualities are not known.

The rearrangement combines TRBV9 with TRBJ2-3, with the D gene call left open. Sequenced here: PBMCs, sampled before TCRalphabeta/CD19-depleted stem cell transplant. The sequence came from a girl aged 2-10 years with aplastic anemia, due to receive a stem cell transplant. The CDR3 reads CASSETDLPHTQYF. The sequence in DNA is TGTGCCAGCAGCGAAACAGACCTCCCGCATACGCAGTATTTT.